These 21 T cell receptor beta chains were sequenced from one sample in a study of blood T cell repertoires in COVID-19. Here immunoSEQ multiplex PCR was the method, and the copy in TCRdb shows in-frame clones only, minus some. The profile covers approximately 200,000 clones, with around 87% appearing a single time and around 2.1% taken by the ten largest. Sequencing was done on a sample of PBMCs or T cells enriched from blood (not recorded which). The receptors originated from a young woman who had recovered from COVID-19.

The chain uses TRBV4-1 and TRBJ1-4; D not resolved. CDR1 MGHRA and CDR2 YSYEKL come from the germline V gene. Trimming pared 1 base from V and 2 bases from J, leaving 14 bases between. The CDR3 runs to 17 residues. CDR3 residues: CASSQVAKVETNEKLFF. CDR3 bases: TGCGCCAGCAGCCAAGTCGCCAAGGTGGAGACTAATGAAAAACTGTTTTTT.

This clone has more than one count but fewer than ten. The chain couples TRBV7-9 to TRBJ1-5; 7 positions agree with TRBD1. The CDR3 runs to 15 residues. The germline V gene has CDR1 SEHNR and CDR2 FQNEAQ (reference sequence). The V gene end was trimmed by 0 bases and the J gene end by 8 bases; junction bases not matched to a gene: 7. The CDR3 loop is CASSLAGTALKPQHF. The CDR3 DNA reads TGTGCCAGCAGCTTAGCCGGGACAGCCCTAAAGCCCCAGCATTTT.

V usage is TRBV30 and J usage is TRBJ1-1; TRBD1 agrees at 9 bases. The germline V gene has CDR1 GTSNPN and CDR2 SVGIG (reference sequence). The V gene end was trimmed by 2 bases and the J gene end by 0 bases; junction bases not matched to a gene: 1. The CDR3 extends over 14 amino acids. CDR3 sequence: CAWSTGGLNTEAFF. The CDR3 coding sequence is TGTGCCTGGAGTACAGGGGGCCTGAACACTGAAGCTTTCTTT.

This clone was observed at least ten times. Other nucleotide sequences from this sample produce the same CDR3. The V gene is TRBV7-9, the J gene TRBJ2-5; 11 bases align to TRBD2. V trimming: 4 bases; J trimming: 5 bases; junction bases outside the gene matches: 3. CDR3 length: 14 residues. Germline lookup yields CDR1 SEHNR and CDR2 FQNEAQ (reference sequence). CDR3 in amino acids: CASSWGLAEETQYF. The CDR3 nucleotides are TGTGCCAGCAGCTGGGGACTAGCGGAGGAGACCCAGTACTTC.

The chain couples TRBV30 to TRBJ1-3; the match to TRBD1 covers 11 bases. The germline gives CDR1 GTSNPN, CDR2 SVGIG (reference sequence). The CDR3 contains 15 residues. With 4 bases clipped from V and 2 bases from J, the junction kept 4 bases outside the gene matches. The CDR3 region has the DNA TGTGCCTGGATTACGGACAGGGGGCCTGGAAACACCATATATTTT. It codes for CAWITDRGPGNTIYF.

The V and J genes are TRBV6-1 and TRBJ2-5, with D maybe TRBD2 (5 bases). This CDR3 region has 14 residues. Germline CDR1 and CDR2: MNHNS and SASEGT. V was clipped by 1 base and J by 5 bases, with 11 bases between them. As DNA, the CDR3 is TGTGCCAGCAGTGAAGAGGGAACTAGTGAGACCCAGTACTTC. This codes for CASSEEGTSETQYF.

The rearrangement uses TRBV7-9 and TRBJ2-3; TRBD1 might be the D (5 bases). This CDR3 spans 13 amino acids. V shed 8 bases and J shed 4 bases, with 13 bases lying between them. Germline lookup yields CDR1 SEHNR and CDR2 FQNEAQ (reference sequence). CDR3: CASPWGLPDTQYF. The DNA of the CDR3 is TGTGCCAGCCCTTGGGGCCTGCCAGATACGCAGTATTTT.

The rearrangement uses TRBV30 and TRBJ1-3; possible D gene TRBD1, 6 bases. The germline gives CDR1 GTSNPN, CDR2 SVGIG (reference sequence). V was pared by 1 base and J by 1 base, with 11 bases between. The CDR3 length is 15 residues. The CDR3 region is CAWSAADRSGNTIYF. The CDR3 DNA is TGTGCCTGGAGTGCCGCGGACAGATCTGGAAACACCATATATTTT.

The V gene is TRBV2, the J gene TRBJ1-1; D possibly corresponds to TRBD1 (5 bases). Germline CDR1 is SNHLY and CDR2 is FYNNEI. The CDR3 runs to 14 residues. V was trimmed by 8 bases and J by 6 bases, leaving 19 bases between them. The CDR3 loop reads CASGGQGGVSEAFF. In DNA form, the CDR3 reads TGTGCCAGCGGTGGTCAGGGAGGGGTCTCTGAAGCTTTCTTT.

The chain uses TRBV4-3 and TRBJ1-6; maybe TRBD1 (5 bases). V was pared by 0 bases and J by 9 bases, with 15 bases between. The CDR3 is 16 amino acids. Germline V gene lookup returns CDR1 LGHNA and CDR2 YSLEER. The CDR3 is CASSQDAGTAGSPLHF. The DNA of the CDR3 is TGCGCCAGCAGCCAAGACGCCGGGACTGCCGGTTCACCCCTCCACTTT.

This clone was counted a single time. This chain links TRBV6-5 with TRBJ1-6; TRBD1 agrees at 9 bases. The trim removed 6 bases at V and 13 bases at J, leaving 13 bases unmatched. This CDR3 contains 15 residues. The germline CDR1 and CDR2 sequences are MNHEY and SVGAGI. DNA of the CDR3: TGTGCCAGCAGACCACCCATGGGACAGGGCTCCCCCCTCCACTTT. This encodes CASRPPMGQGSPLHF.

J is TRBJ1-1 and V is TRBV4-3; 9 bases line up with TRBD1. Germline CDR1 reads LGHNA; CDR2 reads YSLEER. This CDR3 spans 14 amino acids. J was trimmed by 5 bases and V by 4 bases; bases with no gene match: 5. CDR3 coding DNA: TGCGCCAGCAGCCCAGGACAGGGGTCGACTGAAGCTTTCTTT. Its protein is CASSPGQGSTEAFF.

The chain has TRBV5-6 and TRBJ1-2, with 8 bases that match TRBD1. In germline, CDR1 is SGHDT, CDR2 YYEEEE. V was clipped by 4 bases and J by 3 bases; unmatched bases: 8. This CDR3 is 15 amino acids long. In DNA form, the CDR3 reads TGTGCCAGCAGCCGCTTGACAGGGGAGGACTATGGCTACACCTTC. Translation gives CASSRLTGEDYGYTF.

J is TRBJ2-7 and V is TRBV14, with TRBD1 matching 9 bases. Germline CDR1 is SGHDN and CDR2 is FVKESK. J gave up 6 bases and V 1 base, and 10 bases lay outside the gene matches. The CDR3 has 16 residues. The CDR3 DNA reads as TGTGCCAGCAGCCAAGCGGGGACAGGGTTTCTTGTCGAGCAGTACTTC. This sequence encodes CASSQAGTGFLVEQYF.

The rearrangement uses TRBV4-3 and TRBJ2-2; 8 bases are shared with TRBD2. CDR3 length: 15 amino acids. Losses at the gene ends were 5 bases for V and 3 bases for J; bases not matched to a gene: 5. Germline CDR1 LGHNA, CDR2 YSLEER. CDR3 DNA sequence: TGCGCCAGCAGCTCGCGGGAGGCCGACACCGGGGAGCTGTTTTTT. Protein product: CASSSREADTGELFF.

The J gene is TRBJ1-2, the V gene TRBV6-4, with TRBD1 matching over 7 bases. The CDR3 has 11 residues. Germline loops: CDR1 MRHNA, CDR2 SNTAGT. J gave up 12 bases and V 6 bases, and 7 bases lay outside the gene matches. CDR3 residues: CASRTGPKDTF. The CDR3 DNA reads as TGTGCCAGCAGGACAGGGCCTAAGGACACCTTC.

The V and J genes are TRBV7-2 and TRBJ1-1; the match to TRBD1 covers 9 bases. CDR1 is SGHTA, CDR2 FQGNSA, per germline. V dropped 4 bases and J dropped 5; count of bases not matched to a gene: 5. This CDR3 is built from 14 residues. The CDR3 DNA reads TGTGCCAGCAGCTCGAGACAGGGGGGGACTGAAGCTTTCTTT. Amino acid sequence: CASSSRQGGTEAFF.

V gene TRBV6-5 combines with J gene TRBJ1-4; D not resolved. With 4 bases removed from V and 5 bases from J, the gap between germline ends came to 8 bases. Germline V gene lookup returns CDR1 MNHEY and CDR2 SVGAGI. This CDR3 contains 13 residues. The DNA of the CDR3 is TGTGCCAGCAGTTTCCGCGTGAATGAAAAACTGTTTTTT. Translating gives CASSFRVNEKLFF.

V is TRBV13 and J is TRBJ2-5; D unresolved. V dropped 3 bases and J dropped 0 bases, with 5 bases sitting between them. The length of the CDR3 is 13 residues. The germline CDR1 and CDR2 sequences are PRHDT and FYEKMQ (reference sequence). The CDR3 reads CASSLGNQETQYF. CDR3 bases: TGTGCCAGCAGCTTGGGCAACCAAGAGACCCAGTACTTC.

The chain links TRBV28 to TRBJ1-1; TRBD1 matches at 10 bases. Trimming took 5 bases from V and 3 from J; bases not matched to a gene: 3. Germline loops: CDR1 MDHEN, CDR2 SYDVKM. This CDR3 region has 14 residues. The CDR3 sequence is CASSVGTGDTEAFF. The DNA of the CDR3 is TGTGCCAGCAGTGTGGGGACAGGGGACACTGAAGCTTTCTTT.

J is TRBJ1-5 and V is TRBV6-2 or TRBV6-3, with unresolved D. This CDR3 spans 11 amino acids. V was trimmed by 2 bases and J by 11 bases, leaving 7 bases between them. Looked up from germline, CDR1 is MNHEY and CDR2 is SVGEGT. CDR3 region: CASSYPGTQHF. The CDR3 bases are TGTGCCAGCAGTTACCCGGGGACCCAGCATTTT.